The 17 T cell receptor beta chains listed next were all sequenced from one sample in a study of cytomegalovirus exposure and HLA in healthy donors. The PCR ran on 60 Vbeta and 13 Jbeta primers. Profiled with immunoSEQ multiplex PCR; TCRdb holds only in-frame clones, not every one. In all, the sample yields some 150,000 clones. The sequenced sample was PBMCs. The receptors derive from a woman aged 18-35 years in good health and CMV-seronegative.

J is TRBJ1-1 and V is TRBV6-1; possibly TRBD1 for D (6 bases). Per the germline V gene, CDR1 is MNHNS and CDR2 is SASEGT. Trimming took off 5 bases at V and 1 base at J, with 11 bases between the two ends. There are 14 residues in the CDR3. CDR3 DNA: TGTGCCAGCAGTCGTACACAGGGGAACACTGAAGCTTTCTTT. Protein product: CASSRTQGNTEAFF.

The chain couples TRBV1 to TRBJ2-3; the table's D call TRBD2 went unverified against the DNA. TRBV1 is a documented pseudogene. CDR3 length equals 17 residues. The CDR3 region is CTSSPSLFSGATDTQYF. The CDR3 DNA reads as TGCACCAGCAGCCCTTCCCTGTTTAGCGGGGCAACAGATACGCAGTATTTT.

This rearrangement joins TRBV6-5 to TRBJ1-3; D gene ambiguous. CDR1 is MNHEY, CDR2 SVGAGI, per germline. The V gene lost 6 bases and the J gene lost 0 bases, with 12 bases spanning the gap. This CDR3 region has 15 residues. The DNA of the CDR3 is TGTGCCAGCAGCCCCGCCCCCAGCTCTGGAAACACCATATATTTT. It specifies CASSPAPSSGNTIYF.

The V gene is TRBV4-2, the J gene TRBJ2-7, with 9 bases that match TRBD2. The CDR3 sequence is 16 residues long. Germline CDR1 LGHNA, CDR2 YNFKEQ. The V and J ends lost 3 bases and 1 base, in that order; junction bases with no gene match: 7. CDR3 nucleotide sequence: TGTGCCAGCAGCCACATAGCGGGAGAAGGGTCCTACGAGCAGTACTTC. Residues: CASSHIAGEGSYEQYF.

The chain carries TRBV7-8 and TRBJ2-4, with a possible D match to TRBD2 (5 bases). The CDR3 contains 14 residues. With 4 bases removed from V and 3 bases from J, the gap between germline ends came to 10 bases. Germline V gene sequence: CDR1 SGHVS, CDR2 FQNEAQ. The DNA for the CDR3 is TGTGCCAGCAGCTCCTCCCGGGACAAAAACATTCAGTACTTC. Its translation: CASSSSRDKNIQYF.

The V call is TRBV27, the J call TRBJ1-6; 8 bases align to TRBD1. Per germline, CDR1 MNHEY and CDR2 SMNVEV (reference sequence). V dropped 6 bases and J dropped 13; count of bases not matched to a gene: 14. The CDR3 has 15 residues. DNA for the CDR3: TGTGCCAGCAGCGTACGCACAGGACAGGGTGGTCCCCTCCACTTT. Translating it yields CASSVRTGQGGPLHF.

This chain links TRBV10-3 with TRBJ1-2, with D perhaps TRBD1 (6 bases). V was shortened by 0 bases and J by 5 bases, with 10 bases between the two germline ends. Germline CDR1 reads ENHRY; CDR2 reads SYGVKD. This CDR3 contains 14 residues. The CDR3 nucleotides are TGTGCCATCAGTGAGTCTGGCCAGGGGTATGGCTACACCTTC. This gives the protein CAISESGQGYGYTF.

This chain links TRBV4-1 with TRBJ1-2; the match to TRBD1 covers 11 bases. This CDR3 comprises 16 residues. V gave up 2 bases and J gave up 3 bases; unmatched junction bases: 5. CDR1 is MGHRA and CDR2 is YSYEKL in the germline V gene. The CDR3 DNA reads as TGCGCCAGCAGCCAAACGTGGGGACAGGGGGACTATGGCTACACCTTC. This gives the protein CASSQTWGQGDYGYTF.

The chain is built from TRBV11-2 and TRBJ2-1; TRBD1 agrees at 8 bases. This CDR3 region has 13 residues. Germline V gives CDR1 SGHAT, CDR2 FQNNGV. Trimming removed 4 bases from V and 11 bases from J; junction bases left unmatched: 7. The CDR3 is CASSSTGVKKQFF. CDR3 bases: TGTGCCAGCAGCTCGACAGGGGTCAAAAAGCAGTTCTTC.

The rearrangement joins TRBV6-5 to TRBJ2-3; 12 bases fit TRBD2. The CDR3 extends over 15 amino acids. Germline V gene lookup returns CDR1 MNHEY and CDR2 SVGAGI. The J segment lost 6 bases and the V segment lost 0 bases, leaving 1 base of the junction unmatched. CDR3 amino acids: CASSYSTSGSDTQYF. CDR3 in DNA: TGTGCCAGCAGTTACTCGACTAGCGGGAGTGATACGCAGTATTTT.

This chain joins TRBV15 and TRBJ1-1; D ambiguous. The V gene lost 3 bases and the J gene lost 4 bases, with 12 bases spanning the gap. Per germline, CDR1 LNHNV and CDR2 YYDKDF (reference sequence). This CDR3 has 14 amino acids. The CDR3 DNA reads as TGTGCCACCAGCAGGGAAAATCTAGGCACTGAAGCTTTCTTT. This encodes CATSRENLGTEAFF.

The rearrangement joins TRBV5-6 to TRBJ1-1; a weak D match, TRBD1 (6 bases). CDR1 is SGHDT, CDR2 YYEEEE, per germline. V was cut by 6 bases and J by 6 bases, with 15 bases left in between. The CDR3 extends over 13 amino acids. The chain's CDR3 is CASNQGLNAEAFF. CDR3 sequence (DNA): TGTGCCAGCAACCAGGGGCTTAACGCTGAAGCTTTCTTT.

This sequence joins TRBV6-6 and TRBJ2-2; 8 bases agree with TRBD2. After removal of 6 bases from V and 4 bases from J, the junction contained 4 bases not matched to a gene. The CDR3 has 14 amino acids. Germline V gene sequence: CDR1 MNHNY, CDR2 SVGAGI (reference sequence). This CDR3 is CASRNSGTTGELFF. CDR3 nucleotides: TGTGCCAGCAGAAATAGCGGGACCACCGGGGAGCTGTTTTTT.

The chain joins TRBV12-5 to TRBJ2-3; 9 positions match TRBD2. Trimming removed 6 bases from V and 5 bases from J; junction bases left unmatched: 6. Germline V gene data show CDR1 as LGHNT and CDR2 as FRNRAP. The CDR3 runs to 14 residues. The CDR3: CASGRGRGGDTQYF. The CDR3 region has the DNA TGTGCTAGTGGCCGCGGGAGGGGGGGAGATACGCAGTATTTT.

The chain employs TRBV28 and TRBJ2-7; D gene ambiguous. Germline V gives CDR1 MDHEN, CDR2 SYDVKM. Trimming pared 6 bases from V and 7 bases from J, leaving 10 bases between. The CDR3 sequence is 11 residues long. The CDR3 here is CASSQYGEQYF. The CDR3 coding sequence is TGTGCCAGCAGCCAATACGGGGAGCAGTACTTC. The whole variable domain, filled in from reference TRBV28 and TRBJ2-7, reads DVKVTQSSRYLVKRTGEKVFLECVQDMDHENMFWYRQDPGLGLRLIYFSYDVKMKEKGDIPEGYSVSREKKERFSLILESASTNQTSMYLCASSQYGEQYFGPGTRLTVT.

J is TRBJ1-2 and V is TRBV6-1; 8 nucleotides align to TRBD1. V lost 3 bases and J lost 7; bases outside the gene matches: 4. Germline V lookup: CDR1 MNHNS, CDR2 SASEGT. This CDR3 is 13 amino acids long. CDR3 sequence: CASSETGARGYTF. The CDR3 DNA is TGTGCCAGCAGTGAGACAGGGGCTCGTGGCTACACCTTC.

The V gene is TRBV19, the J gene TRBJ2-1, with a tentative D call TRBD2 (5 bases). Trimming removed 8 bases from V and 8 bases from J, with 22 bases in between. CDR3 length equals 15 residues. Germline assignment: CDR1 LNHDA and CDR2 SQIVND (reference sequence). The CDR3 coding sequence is TGTGCCAGTCACCACGCTAGCAGTTCAGGCGATGAGCAGTTCTTC. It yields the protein CASHHASSSGDEQFF.